The 25 T cell receptor beta chains in this list originate from one sample, sequenced in a study of T-cell memory formation after mild COVID-19. TCRdb reprocessed the 5' RACE reads with MiXCR, giving one entry per CDR3 protein. Counted here are more than 450,000 distinct CDR3 sequences, 15% to 20% occurring once; the ten biggest clones make up around 12%. The sequenced sample consisted of PBMCs or a T cell subset sorted from them (not recorded which). The receptor source for this set is an adult woman who had mild COVID-19 (a few samples of this study predate the infection). Cell type and time point are not known.

The V call is TRBV5-1, the J call TRBJ1-2; D remains unclear. The CDR3 loop spans 12 amino acids. V lost 4 bases, J lost 8 bases, and 12 bases lay in between. Germline loops: CDR1 SGHRS, CDR2 YFSETQ. CDR3 region: CASSREGEGYTF. In DNA form, the CDR3 reads TGCGCCAGCAGCCGGGAGGGAGAGGGCTACACCTTC.

This chain uses TRBV20-1 with TRBJ1-2, with 9 bases fitting TRBD1. V was pared by 5 bases and J by 3 bases, with 10 bases of the junction left unmatched. Germline V gene sequence: CDR1 DFQATT, CDR2 SNEGSKA (reference sequence). This CDR3 contains 15 residues. The CDR3, as DNA: TGCAGTGCTGAGGCCCGGGACAGGGACTACTATGGCTACACCTTC. It yields the protein CSAEARDRDYYGYTF.

The chain combines TRBV7-8 with TRBJ2-2, with TRBD1 as a possible D gene (6 bases). CDR1 is SGHVS and CDR2 is FQNEAQ in the germline V gene. V was clipped by 4 bases and J by 1 base, with 10 bases between them. The CDR3 totals 15 residues. The CDR3 region is CASSSGVRNTGELFF. CDR3 coding DNA: TGTGCCAGCAGCTCAGGGGTTCGGAACACCGGGGAGCTGTTTTTT.

The J gene is TRBJ2-1, the V gene TRBV7-2, with 16 bases aligning to TRBD2. The V segment lost 2 bases and the J segment 9 bases; nucleotides outside the gene matches: 13. In germline, CDR1 is SGHTA, CDR2 FQGNSA. This CDR3 comprises 19 residues. The CDR3 sequence: CASSLLPGLAGGPGGEQFF. Here the CDR3 DNA reads TGTGCCAGCAGCTTACTTCCGGGACTAGCGGGAGGGCCCGGGGGTGAGCAGTTCTTC.

The genes are TRBV18 and TRBJ2-3; D is perhaps TRBD1 (6 bases). The CDR3 is 13 residues long. The V and J ends lost 5 bases and 3 bases respectively, with 9 bases between them. Looked up from germline, CDR1 is KGHSH and CDR2 is LQKENI. CDR3 coding DNA: TGTGCCAGCTCAAACGGACAGACAGATACGCAGTATTTT. This codes for CASSNGQTDTQYF.

Written as DNA, the CDR3 is TGCAGTGCTAGAGATGAAGGGGGGGGCACTGAAGCTTTCTTT. It is translated as CSARDEGGGTEAFF. The chain joins TRBV20-1 to TRBJ1-1; D might be TRBD1 (6 bases). Germline V gives CDR1 DFQATT, CDR2 SNEGSKA (reference sequence). V was shortened by 0 bases and J by 4 bases, with 12 bases between the two germline ends. This CDR3 is built from 14 residues.

This clonotype occurred a few times. The chain is built from TRBV27 and TRBJ2-7; 7 bases line up with TRBD1. V gave up 3 bases and J gave up 0 bases; unmatched junction bases: 5. This CDR3 contains 15 residues. Germline CDR1 MNHEY, CDR2 SMNVEV (reference sequence). In DNA, the CDR3 is TGTGCCAGCAGTTTGTCCGGGACAGTCTCCTACGAGCAGTACTTC. This gives the protein CASSLSGTVSYEQYF.

The genes are TRBV6-1 and TRBJ1-1; TRBD1 is a possible D gene (6 bases). The CDR3 extends over 13 amino acids. CDR1 is MNHNS, CDR2 SASEGT, per germline. Trimming took off 3 bases at V and 7 bases at J, with 12 bases between the two ends. The CDR3: CASSEEDSYEAFF. As DNA, the CDR3 is TGTGCCAGCAGTGAGGAGGACAGCTATGAAGCTTTCTTT.

CDR3 sequence (DNA): TGCAGCTCCTGGGGCCGGTCTAGCACAGATACGCAGTATTTT. It is translated as CSSWGRSSTDTQYF. J is TRBJ2-3 and V is TRBV29-1, with D possibly TRBD1 on 5 matching bases. The ends were cut back, 8 bases at V and 0 bases at J, with 15 bases in the middle. The CDR3 is made up of 14 amino acids. The germline V gene encodes CDR1 SQVTM and CDR2 ANQGSEA.

This clonotype was counted between two and nine times. V and J are TRBV19 and TRBJ2-3; D gene ambiguous. This CDR3 spans 12 amino acids. The germline CDR1 and CDR2 sequences are LNHDA and SQIVND (reference sequence). Trimming removed 6 bases from V and 4 bases from J, with 8 bases in between. The CDR3 region is CASRNRADTQYF. For the CDR3, the DNA is TGTGCCAGTAGAAATAGAGCAGATACGCAGTATTTT.

The CDR3 here is CSASIGAGANVLTF. The CDR3 nucleotides are TGCAGTGCTAGTATAGGGGCCGGGGCCAACGTCCTGACTTTC. The J gene is TRBJ2-6, the V gene TRBV20-1; D perhaps matches TRBD1 (5 bases). Germline V gene data show CDR1 as DFQATT and CDR2 as SNEGSKA (reference sequence). Trimming shortened V by 3 bases and J by 4 bases, and 10 bases separated the two germline ends. This CDR3 spans 14 amino acids.

The chain couples TRBV7-3 to TRBJ2-3, with a tentative D call TRBD2 (6 bases). The CDR3 extends over 16 amino acids. Germline CDR1 and CDR2: SGHTA and FQGTGA. Trimming cost V 1 base and J 2 bases, with 13 bases left between them. The CDR3 bases are TGTGCCAGCAGCTTAAGGGACTCAAGGAACACAGATACGCAGTATTTT. It translates to CASSLRDSRNTDTQYF.

This clonotype was picked up many times. V usage is TRBV27 and J usage is TRBJ2-7, with D tentatively TRBD1 or TRBD2 (6 bases each). CDR1 is MNHEY and CDR2 is SMNVEV in the germline V gene (reference sequence). The CDR3 has 14 residues. With 4 bases removed from V and 3 bases from J, the gap between germline ends came to 13 bases. The CDR3 is CASSSRGGYYEQYF. The CDR3 nucleotides are TGTGCCAGCAGTTCGAGAGGGGGGTACTACGAGCAGTACTTC.

The rearrangement links TRBV12-3 or TRBV12-4 to TRBJ2-7, with D perhaps TRBD1 (6 bases). The CDR3 has 14 residues. Trimming cost V 5 bases and J 2 bases, with 13 bases left between them. This CDR3 is CASSPRRGPYEQYF. The CDR3 nucleotides are TGTGCCAGCAGTCCCCGCAGGGGACCCTACGAGCAGTACTTC.

This clonotype was recorded a few times. The gene calls are TRBV5-1 and TRBJ2-1; 10 nucleotides match TRBD2. Germline V gene sequence: CDR1 SGHRS, CDR2 YFSETQ. J lost 6 bases, V lost 0 bases, and 6 bases had no gene match. This CDR3 has 16 residues. The CDR3 sequence is CASSLAVLAGLNEQFF. In DNA form, the CDR3 reads TGCGCCAGCAGCTTGGCAGTACTAGCGGGACTCAATGAGCAGTTCTTC.

There are a few counts of this clonotype. J is TRBJ2-7 and V is TRBV30; D unresolved. The CDR3 covers 11 residues. V was pared by 0 bases and J by 7 bases, with 7 bases between. Germline assignment: CDR1 GTSNPN and CDR2 SVGIG (reference sequence). The chain's CDR3 is CAWSVQIEQYF. The CDR3, as DNA: TGTGCCTGGAGTGTACAGATAGAGCAGTACTTC. Based on the CDR3 plus reference TRBV30 and TRBJ2-7, the full variable domain is SQTIHQWPATLVQPVGSPLSLECTVEGTSNPNLYWYRQAAGRGLQLLFYSVGIGQISSEVPQNLSASRPQDRQFILSSKKLLLSDSGFYLCAWSVQIEQYFGPGTRLTVT.

The rearrangement uses TRBV10-3 and TRBJ2-7; D remains ambiguous. This CDR3 is 13 amino acids long. V lost 3 bases and J lost 3, with 9 bases in between. The germline V gene has CDR1 ENHRY and CDR2 SYGVKD. The CDR3 is CAISDPRFYEQYF. DNA of the CDR3: TGTGCCATCAGTGATCCCCGTTTCTACGAGCAGTACTTC.

The V gene is TRBV4-1, the J gene TRBJ2-1; D is unclear. The V gene lost 0 bases and the J gene lost 4 bases, with 13 bases spanning the gap. CDR1 MGHRA and CDR2 YSYEKL come from the germline V gene. The CDR3 consists of 16 residues. The CDR3 spells CASSQDQTADYNEQFF. The CDR3 nucleotides read TGCGCCAGCAGCCAAGATCAAACGGCAGATTACAATGAGCAGTTCTTC.

V usage is TRBV5-6 and J usage is TRBJ2-7, with 8 nucleotides matching TRBD2. Trimming took 0 bases from V and 2 from J; bases not matched to a gene: 7. CDR3 size: 16 residues. Per germline, CDR1 SGHDT and CDR2 YYEEEE. The CDR3 sequence is CASSLGASGPAYEQYF. CDR3 DNA: TGTGCCAGCAGCTTGGGGGCTAGCGGGCCTGCCTACGAGCAGTACTTC.

This clonotype came up a few times. The rearrangement joins TRBV12-3 or TRBV12-4 to TRBJ1-6; D gene ambiguous. V was clipped by 1 base and J by 8 bases, with 9 bases between them. CDR3 length: 14 amino acids. The chain's CDR3 is CASSLEGRYSPLHF. CDR3 bases: TGTGCCAGCAGTTTAGAGGGCAGATATTCACCCCTCCACTTT.

This clonotype occurred a few times. The V call is TRBV7-2, the J call TRBJ2-5, with D hard to call. The germline V gene has CDR1 SGHTA and CDR2 FQGNSA. The V gene lost 5 bases and the J gene lost 5 bases, with 21 bases spanning the gap. This CDR3 spans 16 amino acids. The chain's CDR3 is CASSHLERIKGETQYF. The CDR3 nucleotides are TGTGCCAGCAGCCACCTTGAACGGATTAAAGGGGAGACCCAGTACTTC. The full variable domain, completed using reference TRBV7-2 and TRBJ2-5, is GAGVSQSPSNKVTEKGKDVELRCDPISGHTALYWYRQSLGQGLEFLIYFQGNSAPDKSGLPSDRFSAERTGGSVSTLTIQRTQQEDSAVYLCASSHLERIKGETQYFGPGTRLLVL.

This clonotype was found a few times. The gene calls are TRBV9 and TRBJ2-3; 8 nucleotides agree with TRBD2. The germline CDR1 and CDR2 sequences are SGDLS and YYNGEE. This CDR3 has 17 residues. Trimming removed 7 bases from V and 0 bases from J; junction bases left unmatched: 13. CDR3 residues: CASAPEGAGASTDTQYF. The CDR3 nucleotides read TGTGCCAGCGCCCCTGAGGGAGCGGGAGCTAGCACAGATACGCAGTATTTT.

The chain employs TRBV5-6 and TRBJ2-7; D tentatively fits TRBD1 or TRBD2 (5 bases each). V was clipped by 3 bases and J by 3 bases, with 16 bases between them. The CDR3 is 15 amino acids. CDR1 SGHDT and CDR2 YYEEEE come from the germline V gene. CDR3 loop: CASSSGPGPRYEQYV. In nucleotides, the CDR3 is TGTGCCAGCAGCTCCGGACCGGGACCCCGCTACGAGCAGTACGTC.

This clonotype was seen a few times. V is TRBV11-2 and J is TRBJ2-3; 8 bases agree with TRBD2. Germline V gene data show CDR1 as SGHAT and CDR2 as FQNNGV. This CDR3 contains 14 residues. With 6 bases clipped from V and 5 bases from J, the junction kept 7 bases outside the gene matches. The DNA for the CDR3 is TGTGCCAGCAGAGGAATCCGGGGGGGAGATACGCAGTATTTT. Translation: CASRGIRGGDTQYF. Drawing the rest from reference TRBV11-2 and TRBJ2-3, the complete variable domain is EAGVAQSPRYKIIEKRQSVAFWCNPISGHATLYWYQQILGQGPKLLIQFQNNGVVDDSQLPKDRFSAERLKGVDSTLKIQPAKLEDSAVYLCASRGIRGGDTQYFGPGTRLTVL.

This clonotype was seen at least ten times. The chain combines TRBV5-1 with TRBJ2-2, with 7 bases matching TRBD2. The CDR3 length is 14 residues. After removal of 4 bases from V and 4 bases from J, the junction contained 4 bases not matched to a gene. Germline V gene sequence: CDR1 SGHRS, CDR2 YFSETQ. CDR3 DNA: TGCGCCAGCAGCAGCGGGGACGTCACCGGGGAGCTGTTTTTT. It encodes CASSSGDVTGELFF.